What follows are 28 T cell receptor beta chains derived from one specimen sequenced in a study of T cell changes during pregnancy in multiple sclerosis. The repertoire was sequenced with immunoSEQ multiplex PCR; TCRdb's copy has only in-frame clones and lacks some. The sample carries about 68,000 clones, less than 95% recorded once. The starting material was peripheral blood, obtained in the second trimester of pregnancy. Receptors were obtained from a female donor with multiple sclerosis, enrolled in a pregnancy study.

This clone appeared a few times. V usage is TRBV11-2 and J usage is TRBJ2-2, with TRBD2 matching over 7 bases. Unmatched junction bases numbered 0, after V lost 1 base and J lost 1 base. The CDR3 sequence is 15 residues long. The germline CDR1 and CDR2 sequences are SGHAT and FQNNGV. The CDR3 loop reads CASSLAGGNTGELFF. The CDR3 DNA reads as TGTGCCAGCAGCTTAGCGGGAGGGAACACCGGGGAGCTGTTTTTT. Full variable domain (remainder filled in from reference TRBV11-2 and TRBJ2-2): EAGVAQSPRYKIIEKRQSVAFWCNPISGHATLYWYQQILGQGPKLLIQFQNNGVVDDSQLPKDRFSAERLKGVDSTLKIQPAKLEDSAVYLCASSLAGGNTGELFFGEGSRLTVL.

The rearrangement links TRBV19 to TRBJ1-2; the D gene is possibly TRBD1 (6 bases). The CDR3 loop spans 13 amino acids. Germline V gives CDR1 LNHDA, CDR2 SQIVND (reference sequence). The V and J ends lost 5 bases and 4 bases respectively, with 11 bases between them. In nucleotides, the CDR3 is TGTGCCAGTAGTCTCGACAGGAGCTATGGCTACACCTTC. Protein product: CASSLDRSYGYTF.

The rearrangement joins TRBV7-2 to TRBJ1-5; tentatively, D is TRBD1 (6 bases). CDR1 is SGHTA and CDR2 is FQGNSA in the germline V gene. The CDR3 covers 14 residues. V was shortened by 5 bases and J by 7 bases, with 15 bases between the two germline ends. The CDR3 spells CASSPTGPTQPQHF. The CDR3, as DNA: TGTGCCAGCAGCCCCACAGGGCCCACACAGCCCCAGCATTTT.

The chain couples TRBV9 to TRBJ1-1; 9 bases match TRBD1. CDR1 and CDR2 (germline): SGDLS, YYNGEE. There are 13 residues in the CDR3. J gave up 4 bases and V 4 bases, and 2 bases lay outside the gene matches. CDR3: CASSRQGVTEAFF. The DNA of the CDR3 is TGTGCCAGCAGCCGACAGGGGGTCACTGAAGCTTTCTTT.

CDR3 sequence (DNA): TGTGCCAGCAGCTTAGGTCTGAGGGGGCGAGCTGAAAAACTGTTTTTT. It encodes CASSLGLRGRAEKLFF. The chain combines TRBV11-2 with TRBJ1-4; 7 bases agree with TRBD1. Germline V gene sequence: CDR1 SGHAT, CDR2 FQNNGV. The CDR3 has 16 residues. V was pared by 1 base and J by 7 bases, with 9 bases of the junction left unmatched.

The rearrangement joins TRBV20-1 to TRBJ2-5; weak D call: TRBD1 (6 bases). Germline CDR1 DFQATT, CDR2 SNEGSKA (reference sequence). V lost 6 bases, J lost 5 bases, and 10 bases lay in between. This CDR3 is built from 11 residues. CDR3 DNA sequence: TGCAGTGCAACAGGGTTGGAGACCCAGTACTTC. Translated: CSATGLETQYF.

This clone has more than one count but fewer than ten. This chain uses TRBV19 with TRBJ1-1; the D gene is possibly TRBD1 (6 bases). This CDR3 has 14 amino acids. Trimming cost V 7 bases and J 1 base, with 13 bases left between them. CDR1 is LNHDA and CDR2 is SQIVND in the germline V gene (reference sequence). This CDR3 is CASTEGGRNTEAFF. As DNA, the CDR3 is TGTGCCAGTACCGAGGGGGGGCGGAACACTGAAGCTTTCTTT.

V usage is TRBV7-8 and J usage is TRBJ1-3; a possible D gene is TRBD1 (5 bases). Trimming cost V 2 bases and J 2 bases, with 10 bases left between them. The CDR3 covers 15 residues. CDR1 is SGHVS, CDR2 FQNEAQ, per germline. CDR3 region: CASSLWQGTGNTIYF. As DNA, the CDR3 is TGTGCCAGCAGCTTATGGCAGGGAACTGGAAACACCATATATTTT.

This rearrangement joins TRBV25-1 to TRBJ1-2; possibly TRBD1 for D (6 bases). Germline V gene lookup returns CDR1 MGHDK and CDR2 SYGVNS. This CDR3 region has 11 residues. Trimming shortened V by 6 bases and J by 7 bases, and 9 bases separated the two germline ends. The CDR3 bases are TGTGCCAGCAGAACAGGGTTTGGCTACACCTTC. Translation gives CASRTGFGYTF.

The V call is TRBV19, the J call TRBJ1-2, with D possibly matching TRBD1 (6 bases). Trimming removed 10 bases from V and 5 bases from J, with 17 bases in between. The CDR3 has 13 residues. Per germline, CDR1 LNHDA and CDR2 SQIVND (reference sequence). Written as DNA, the CDR3 is TGTGCCATTCGGCAGGGGATCGGATATGGCTACACCTTC. This gives the protein CAIRQGIGYGYTF.

A single count supports this clone. The chain has TRBV2 and TRBJ1-4, with D tentatively TRBD1 (5 bases). Trimming took 4 bases from V and 7 from J, leaving 16 bases between them. Germline CDR1 and CDR2: SNHLY and FYNNEI. The CDR3 is made up of 15 amino acids. CDR3 amino acids: CASSGGGGRGEKLFF. Here the CDR3 DNA reads TGTGCCAGCAGTGGCGGGGGGGGTCGCGGTGAAAAACTGTTTTTT.

The J gene is TRBJ2-3, the V gene TRBV10-2; 7 nucleotides agree with TRBD2. This CDR3 has 15 amino acids. Looked up from germline, CDR1 is WSHSY and CDR2 is SAAADI. J lost 4 bases, V lost 3 bases, and 7 bases had no gene match. The CDR3 DNA reads TGCGCCAGCAGTGACTGGCGGGGGAACTCAGATACGCAGTATTTT. This sequence encodes CASSDWRGNSDTQYF.

The chain carries TRBV7-6 and TRBJ1-3; TRBD1 might be the D (5 bases). Germline CDR1 is SGHVS and CDR2 is FNYEAQ. V lost 5 bases, J lost 3 bases, and 17 bases lay in between. There are 16 residues in the CDR3. CDR3 sequence reads: CASSRGLGGDGNTIYF. The CDR3 DNA is TGTGCCAGCAGCCGGGGACTTGGAGGGGATGGAAACACCATATATTTT.

The chain carries TRBV4-3 and TRBJ1-2; the D gene is possibly TRBD1 (6 bases). This CDR3 is 15 amino acids long. Trimming left V 4 bases short and J 1 base short, with 13 bases between. Germline CDR1 reads LGHNA; CDR2 reads YSLEER. The CDR3 nucleotides are TGCGCCAGCAGCCCCGAGGCAGGGGTTAACTATGGCTACACCTTC. It yields the protein CASSPEAGVNYGYTF.

The J gene is TRBJ2-3, the V gene TRBV7-3, with TRBD1 as a possible D gene (6 bases). CDR3 size: 15 residues. The V end was cut by 2 bases, the J end by 2 bases, with 11 bases between. In germline, CDR1 is SGHTA, CDR2 FQGTGA. The CDR3 region is CASSLYRTATDTQYF. CDR3 coding DNA: TGTGCCAGCAGCTTATATCGGACAGCCACAGATACGCAGTATTTT.

The genes are TRBV2 and TRBJ1-1; D remains ambiguous. The CDR3 covers 13 residues. Looked up from germline, CDR1 is SNHLY and CDR2 is FYNNEI. The V end lost 4 bases, the J end lost 0 bases, and 6 bases lay between the germline ends. The CDR3 protein is CASSAELNTEAFF. The CDR3 DNA reads TGTGCCAGCAGTGCCGAGCTGAACACTGAAGCTTTCTTT.

The V call is TRBV5-4, the J call TRBJ1-1, with D maybe TRBD1 (5 bases). V was cut by 1 base and J by 2 bases, with 9 bases left in between. This CDR3 has 14 residues. Germline V gene lookup returns CDR1 SGHNT and CDR2 YYREEE (reference sequence). The CDR3 bases are TGTGCCAGCAGCTTGTCAGGGCCTAACACTGAAGCTTTCTTT. It is translated as CASSLSGPNTEAFF.

The chain uses TRBV7-2 and TRBJ1-1; maybe TRBD1 (6 bases). The V and J ends lost 5 bases and 0 bases respectively, with 16 bases between them. The V gene's germline CDR1 is SGHTA and CDR2 FQGNSA. The CDR3 runs 16 residues. In DNA form, the CDR3 reads TGTGCCAGCAGCCCCTCCAGGACAGAAGTGAACACTGAAGCTTTCTTT. Encoded protein: CASSPSRTEVNTEAFF.

The J gene is TRBJ2-3, the V gene TRBV19; possibly TRBD1 for D (5 bases). This CDR3 has 14 amino acids. The V and J ends lost 5 bases and 0 bases respectively, with 9 bases between them. Germline CDR1 reads LNHDA; CDR2 reads SQIVND (reference sequence). The CDR3 is CASSAGISTDTQYF. The CDR3 nucleotides read TGTGCCAGTAGTGCAGGGATTAGCACAGATACGCAGTATTTT.

The chain recombines TRBV7-2 with TRBJ2-4, with TRBD2 matching over 8 bases. V lost 5 bases and J lost 6; bases outside the gene matches: 6. The CDR3 spans 14 residues. Germline-derived CDR1 and CDR2 are SGHTA and FQGNSA. The CDR3 DNA is TGTGCCAGCAGCAAGCCGGGAGGGCTAAACATTCAGTACTTC. This codes for CASSKPGGLNIQYF.

The J gene is TRBJ2-7, the V gene TRBV7-2, with D possibly TRBD2 on 5 matching bases. Germline V CDR1 and CDR2: SGHTA, FQGNSA. The CDR3 sequence is 15 residues long. Trimming removed 4 bases from V and 7 bases from J, with 20 bases in between. The CDR3 DNA sequence: TGTGCCAGCAGCTCCCAGAGGACTGCTGCTGGAGAGCAGTACTTC. Translation gives CASSSQRTAAGEQYF.

V is TRBV4-1 and J is TRBJ2-1; 10 bases agree with TRBD2. After removal of 3 bases from V and 0 bases from J, the junction contained 8 bases not matched to a gene. The CDR3 has 18 amino acids. Germline-derived CDR1 and CDR2 are MGHRA and YSYEKL. In nucleotides, the CDR3 is TGCGCCAGCAGCCAGACTAGCGGGTTCCCCAGCTCCTACAATGAGCAGTTCTTC. As protein: CASSQTSGFPSSYNEQFF.

The rearrangement links TRBV7-2 to TRBJ2-7, with 13 bases that match TRBD2. This CDR3 has 16 residues. CDR1 SGHTA and CDR2 FQGNSA come from the germline V gene. Trimming cost V 3 bases and J 2 bases; bases outside gene matches: 4. DNA for the CDR3: TGTGCCAGCAGCTTCACTAGCGGGGGGGTACCCTACGAGCAGTACTTC. Translating it yields CASSFTSGGVPYEQYF.

The J gene is TRBJ2-6, the V gene TRBV5-1; a weak D match, TRBD2 (6 bases). Germline V gene lookup returns CDR1 SGHRS and CDR2 YFSETQ. The CDR3 spans 15 residues. V lost 4 bases and J lost 3, with 11 bases in between. CDR3 nucleotides: TGCGCCAGCAGCCAGACTAGTGGTGGGGCCAACGTCCTGACTTTC. Amino acids: CASSQTSGGANVLTF.

The chain is built from TRBV15 and TRBJ2-7; D possibly corresponds to TRBD2 (5 bases). The V end was cut by 0 bases, the J end by 5 bases, with 8 bases between. Germline-derived CDR1 and CDR2 are LNHNV and YYDKDF (reference sequence). The CDR3 runs to 13 residues. As DNA, the CDR3 is TGTGCCACCAGCAGAGATACCGGGGACGAGCAGTACTTC. It yields the protein CATSRDTGDEQYF.

The chain joins TRBV2 to TRBJ2-7; 9 nucleotides line up with TRBD1. V lost 6 bases and J lost 1; bases outside the gene matches: 4. This CDR3 has 14 residues. CDR1 and CDR2 (germline): SNHLY, FYNNEI. The CDR3 protein is CASRAGTGSYEQYF. DNA for the CDR3: TGTGCCAGCAGGGCCGGGACAGGGTCCTACGAGCAGTACTTC.

The CDR3 sequence: CASSLGTGAPASEQFF. The CDR3 nucleotides read TGTGCCAGCAGCTTAGGGACAGGTGCCCCGGCCAGTGAGCAGTTCTTC. The chain joins TRBV7-6 to TRBJ2-1; 7 bases map to TRBD1. J gave up 9 bases and V 1 base, and 12 bases lay outside the gene matches. The CDR3 has 16 amino acids. The V gene's germline CDR1 is SGHVS and CDR2 FNYEAQ.

The chain recombines TRBV9 with TRBJ1-5; D remains unclear. Germline V gives CDR1 SGDLS, CDR2 YYNGEE. V lost 0 bases and J 3 bases, leaving 7 bases between the germline ends. The CDR3 totals 14 residues. The CDR3 DNA reads TGTGCCAGCAGCGTAGGGCAGTACAATCAGCCCCAGCATTTT. Its translation: CASSVGQYNQPQHF.